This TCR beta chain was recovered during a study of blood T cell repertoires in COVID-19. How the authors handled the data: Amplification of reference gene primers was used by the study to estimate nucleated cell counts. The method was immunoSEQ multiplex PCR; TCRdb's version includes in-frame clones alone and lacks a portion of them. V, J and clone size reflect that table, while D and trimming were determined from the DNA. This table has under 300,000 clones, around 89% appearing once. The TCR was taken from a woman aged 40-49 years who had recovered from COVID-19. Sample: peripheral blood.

The CDR3 here is CASSQATGLPGELFF. CDR3 bases: TGCGCCAGCAGCCAAGCGACAGGGTTGCCCGGGGAGCTGTTTTTT. The V call is TRBV4-3, the J call TRBJ2-2; TRBD1 matches at 7 bases. Germline CDR1 LGHNA, CDR2 YSLEER. With 1 base clipped from V and 6 bases from J, the junction kept 5 bases outside the gene matches. This CDR3 is built from 15 residues.